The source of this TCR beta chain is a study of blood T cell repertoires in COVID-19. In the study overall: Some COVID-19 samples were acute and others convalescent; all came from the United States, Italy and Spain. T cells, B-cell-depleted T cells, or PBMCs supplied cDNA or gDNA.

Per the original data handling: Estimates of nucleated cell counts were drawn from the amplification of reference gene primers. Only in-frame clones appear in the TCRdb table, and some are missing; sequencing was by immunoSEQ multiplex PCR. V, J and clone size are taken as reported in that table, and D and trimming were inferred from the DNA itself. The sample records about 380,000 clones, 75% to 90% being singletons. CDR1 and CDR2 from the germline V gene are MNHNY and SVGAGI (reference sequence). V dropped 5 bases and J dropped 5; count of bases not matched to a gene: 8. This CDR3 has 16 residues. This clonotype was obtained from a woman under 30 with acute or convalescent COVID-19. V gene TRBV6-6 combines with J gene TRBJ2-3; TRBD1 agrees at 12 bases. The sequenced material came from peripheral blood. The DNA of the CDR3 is TGTGCCAGCAGTAGTTGGGACAGGGGGCGGGGAGATACGCAGTATTTT. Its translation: CASSSWDRGRGDTQYF.